The 2 T cell receptor beta chains below come from one sample, sequenced in a study of cytomegalovirus exposure and HLA in healthy donors. It was with 60 Vbeta and 13 Jbeta primers that the PCR ran. Libraries were prepared by immunoSEQ multiplex PCR; TCRdb keeps only in-frame clonotypes and omits some of them. Altogether 100,000 to 150,000 clones are present, less than 80% being singletons, with the ten largest covering about 2%. Source material: PBMCs. The receptors were sampled from a man aged 50-60 years in good health and CMV-seronegative.

The CDR3, as DNA: TGTGCCAGCAGCGTAGGGGGACAGGGAAGGGGAACTGAAGCTTTCTTT. Translating gives CASSVGGQGRGTEAFF. The chain joins TRBV9 to TRBJ1-1; 9 bases line up with TRBD1. V lost 0 bases, J lost 5 bases, and 8 bases stayed unmatched. Germline CDR1 and CDR2: SGDLS and YYNGEE. The CDR3 runs to 16 residues.

This clone was detected only a few times. V and J are TRBV5-1 and TRBJ1-3, with D perhaps matching TRBD1 (5 bases). Germline V CDR1 and CDR2: SGHRS, YFSETQ. This CDR3 region has 17 residues. Deletions cut 6 bases from V and 4 bases from J, with 23 bases between. CDR3 DNA sequence: TGCGCCAGCAAGGAGGGGCCACAAACCCTAGCGGGAAACACCATATATTTT. It yields the protein CASKEGPQTLAGNTIYF.